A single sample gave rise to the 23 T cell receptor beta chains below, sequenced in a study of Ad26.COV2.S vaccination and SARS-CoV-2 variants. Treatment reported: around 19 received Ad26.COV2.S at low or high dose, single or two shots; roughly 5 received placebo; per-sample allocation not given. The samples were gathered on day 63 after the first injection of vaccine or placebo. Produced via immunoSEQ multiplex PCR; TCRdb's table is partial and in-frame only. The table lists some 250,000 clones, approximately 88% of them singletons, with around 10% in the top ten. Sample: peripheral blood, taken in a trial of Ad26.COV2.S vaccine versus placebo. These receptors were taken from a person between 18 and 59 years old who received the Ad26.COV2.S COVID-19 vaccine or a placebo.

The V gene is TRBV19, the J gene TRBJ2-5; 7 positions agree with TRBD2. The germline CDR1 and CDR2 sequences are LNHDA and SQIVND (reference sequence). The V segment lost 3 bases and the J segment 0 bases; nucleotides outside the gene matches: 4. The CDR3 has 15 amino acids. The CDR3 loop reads CASSIQGGYQETQYF. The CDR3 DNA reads TGTGCCAGTAGTATCCAGGGAGGGTACCAAGAGACCCAGTACTTC.

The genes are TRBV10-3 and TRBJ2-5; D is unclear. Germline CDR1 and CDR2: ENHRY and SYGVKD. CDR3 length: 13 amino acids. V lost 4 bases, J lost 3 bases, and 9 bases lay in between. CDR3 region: CAISGFPEETQYF. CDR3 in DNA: TGTGCCATCAGTGGGTTTCCTGAAGAGACCCAGTACTTC.

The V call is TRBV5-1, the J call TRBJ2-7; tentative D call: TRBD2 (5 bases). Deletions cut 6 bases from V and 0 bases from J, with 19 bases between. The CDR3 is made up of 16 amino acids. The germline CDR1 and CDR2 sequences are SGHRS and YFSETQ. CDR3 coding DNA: TGCGCCAGCACGAGGGCAGCGACCCCGAGCTCCTACGAGCAGTACTTC. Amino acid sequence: CASTRAATPSSYEQYF. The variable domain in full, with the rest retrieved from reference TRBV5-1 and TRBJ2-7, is KAGVTQTPRYLIKTRGQQVTLSCSPISGHRSVSWYQQTPGQGLQFLFEYFSETQRNKGNFPGRFSGRQFSNSRSEMNVSTLELGDSALYLCASTRAATPSSYEQYFGPGTRLTVT.

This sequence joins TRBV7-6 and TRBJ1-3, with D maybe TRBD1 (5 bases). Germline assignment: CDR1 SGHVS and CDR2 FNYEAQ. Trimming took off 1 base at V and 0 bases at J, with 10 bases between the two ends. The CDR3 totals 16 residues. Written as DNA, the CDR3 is TGTGCCAGCAGCTTAGGGGGCGGCGGCTCTGGAAACACCATATATTTT. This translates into CASSLGGGGSGNTIYF.

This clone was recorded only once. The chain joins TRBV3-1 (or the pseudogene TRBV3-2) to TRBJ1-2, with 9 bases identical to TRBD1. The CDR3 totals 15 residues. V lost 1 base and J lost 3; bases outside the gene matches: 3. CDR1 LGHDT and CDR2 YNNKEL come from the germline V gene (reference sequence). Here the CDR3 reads CASSQGWTGDYGYTF. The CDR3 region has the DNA TGTGCCAGCAGCCAAGGCTGGACAGGGGACTATGGCTACACCTTC.

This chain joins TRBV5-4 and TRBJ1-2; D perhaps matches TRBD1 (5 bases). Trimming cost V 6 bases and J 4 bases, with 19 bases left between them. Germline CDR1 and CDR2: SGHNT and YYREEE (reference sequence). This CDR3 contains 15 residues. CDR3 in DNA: TGTGCCAGCACCGACGGTCTAGGGACGATCTATGGCTACACCTTC. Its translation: CASTDGLGTIYGYTF.

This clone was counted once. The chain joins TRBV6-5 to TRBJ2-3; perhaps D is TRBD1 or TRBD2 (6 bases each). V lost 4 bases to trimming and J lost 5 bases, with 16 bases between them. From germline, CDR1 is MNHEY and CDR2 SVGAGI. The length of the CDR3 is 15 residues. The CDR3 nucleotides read TGTGCCAGCAGTTCCCCCCGGGGGCCGATAGATACGCAGTATTTT. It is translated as CASSSPRGPIDTQYF.

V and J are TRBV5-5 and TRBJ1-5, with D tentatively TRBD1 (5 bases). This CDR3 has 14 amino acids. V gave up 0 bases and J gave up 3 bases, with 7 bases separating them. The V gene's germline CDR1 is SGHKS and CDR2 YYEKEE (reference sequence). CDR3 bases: TGTGCCAGCAGCTTGGGGGGGTCCAATCAGCCCCAGCATTTT. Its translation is CASSLGGSNQPQHF.

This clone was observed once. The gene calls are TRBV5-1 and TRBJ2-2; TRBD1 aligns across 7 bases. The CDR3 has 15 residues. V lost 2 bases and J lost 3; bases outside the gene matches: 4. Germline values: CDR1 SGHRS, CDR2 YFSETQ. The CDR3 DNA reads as TGCGCCAGCAGCTTTCAGGGGGAAGACACCGGGGAGCTGTTTTTT. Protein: CASSFQGEDTGELFF.

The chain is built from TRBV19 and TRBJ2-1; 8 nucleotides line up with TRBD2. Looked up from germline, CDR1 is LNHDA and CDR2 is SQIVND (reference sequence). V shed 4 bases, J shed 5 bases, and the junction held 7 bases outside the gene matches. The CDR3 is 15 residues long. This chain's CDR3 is CASSKRPGRDNEQFF. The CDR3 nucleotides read TGTGCCAGTAGTAAAAGGCCCGGGAGGGACAATGAGCAGTTCTTC.

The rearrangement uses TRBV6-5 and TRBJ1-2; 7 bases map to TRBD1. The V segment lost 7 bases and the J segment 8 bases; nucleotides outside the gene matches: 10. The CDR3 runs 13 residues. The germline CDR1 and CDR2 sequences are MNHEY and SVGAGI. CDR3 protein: CASKLRTGEGYTF. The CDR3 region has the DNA TGTGCCAGCAAGCTCCGTACAGGGGAAGGCTACACCTTC.

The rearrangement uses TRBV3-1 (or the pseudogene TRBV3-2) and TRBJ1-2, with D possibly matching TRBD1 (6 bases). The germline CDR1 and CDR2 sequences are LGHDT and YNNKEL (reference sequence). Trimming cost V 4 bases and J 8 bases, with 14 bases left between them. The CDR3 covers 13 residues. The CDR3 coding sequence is TGTGCCAGCAGCCGAGAGGGGGAACGGGGCTACACCTTC. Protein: CASSREGERGYTF.

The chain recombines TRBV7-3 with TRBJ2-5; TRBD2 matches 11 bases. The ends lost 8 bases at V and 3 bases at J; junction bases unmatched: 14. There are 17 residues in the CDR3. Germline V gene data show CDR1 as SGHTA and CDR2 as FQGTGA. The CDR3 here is CASEGFRLAGGKETQYF. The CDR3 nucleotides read TGTGCCAGCGAGGGGTTTCGGCTAGCGGGAGGTAAAGAGACCCAGTACTTC.

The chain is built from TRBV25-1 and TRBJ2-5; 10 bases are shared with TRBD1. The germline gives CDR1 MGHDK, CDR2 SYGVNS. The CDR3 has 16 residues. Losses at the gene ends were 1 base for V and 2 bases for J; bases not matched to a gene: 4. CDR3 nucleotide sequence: TGTGCCAGCAGTGAATTAAGGACAGGGGGGCAAGAGACCCAGTACTTC. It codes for CASSELRTGGQETQYF.

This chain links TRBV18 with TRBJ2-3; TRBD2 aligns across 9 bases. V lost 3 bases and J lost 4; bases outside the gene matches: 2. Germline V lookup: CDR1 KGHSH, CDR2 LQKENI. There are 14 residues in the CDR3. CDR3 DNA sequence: TGTGCCAGCTCACCCAGCGGGGGGCCAGATACGCAGTATTTT. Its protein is CASSPSGGPDTQYF.

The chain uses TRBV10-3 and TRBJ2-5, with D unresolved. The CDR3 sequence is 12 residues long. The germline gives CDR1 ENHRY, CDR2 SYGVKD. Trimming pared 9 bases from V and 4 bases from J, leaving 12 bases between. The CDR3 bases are TGTGCCATGGCGGCGAGCCCAGAGACCCAGTACTTC. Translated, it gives CAMAASPETQYF.

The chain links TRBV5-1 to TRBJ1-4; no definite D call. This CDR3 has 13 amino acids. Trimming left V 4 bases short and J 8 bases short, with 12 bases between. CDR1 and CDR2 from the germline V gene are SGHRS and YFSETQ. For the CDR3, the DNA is TGCGCCAGCAGCGGCGGTGTTGGGGAAAAACTGTTTTTT. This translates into CASSGGVGEKLFF.

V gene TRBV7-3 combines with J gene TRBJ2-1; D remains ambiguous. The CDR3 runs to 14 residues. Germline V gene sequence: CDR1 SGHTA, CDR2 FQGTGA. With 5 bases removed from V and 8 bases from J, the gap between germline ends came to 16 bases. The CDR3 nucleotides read TGTGCCAGCAGCCGCCCCCCTTTTATCGATGAGCAGTTCTTC. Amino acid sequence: CASSRPPFIDEQFF. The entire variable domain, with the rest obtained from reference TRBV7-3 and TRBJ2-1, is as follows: GAGVSQTPSNKVTEKGKYVELRCDPISGHTALYWYRQSLGQGPEFLIYFQGTGAADDSGLPNDRFFAVRPEGSVSTLKIQRTERGDSAVYLCASSRPPFIDEQFFGPGTRLTVL.

The CDR3 nucleotides are TGTGCCACCCAACGGAGGTTCCAAGAGACCCAGTACTTC. Its protein is CATQRRFQETQYF. This chain uses TRBV6-5 with TRBJ2-5; maybe TRBD2 (5 bases). V was shortened by 10 bases and J by 1 base, with 13 bases between the two germline ends. CDR3 length equals 13 residues. Per germline, CDR1 MNHEY and CDR2 SVGAGI.

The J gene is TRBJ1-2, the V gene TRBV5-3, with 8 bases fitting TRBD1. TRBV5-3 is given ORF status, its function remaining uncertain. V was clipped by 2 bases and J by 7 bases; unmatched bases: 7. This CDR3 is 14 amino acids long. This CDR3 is CARSFRGLEGGYTF. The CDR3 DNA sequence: TGTGCCAGAAGCTTCAGGGGGCTAGAAGGTGGCTACACCTTC.

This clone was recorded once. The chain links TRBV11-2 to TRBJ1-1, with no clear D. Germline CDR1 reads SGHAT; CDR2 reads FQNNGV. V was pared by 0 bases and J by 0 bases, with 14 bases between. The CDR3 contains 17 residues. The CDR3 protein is CASSLDFKGRVNTEAFF. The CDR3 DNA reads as TGTGCCAGCAGCTTAGATTTTAAGGGTCGGGTGAACACTGAAGCTTTCTTT.

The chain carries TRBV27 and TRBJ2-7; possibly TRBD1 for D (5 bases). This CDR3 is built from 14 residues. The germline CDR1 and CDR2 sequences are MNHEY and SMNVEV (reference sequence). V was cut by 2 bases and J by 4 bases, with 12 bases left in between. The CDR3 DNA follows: TGTGCCAGCAGTTTAGTCCCAGGGAAGTACGAGCAGTACTTC. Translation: CASSLVPGKYEQYF.

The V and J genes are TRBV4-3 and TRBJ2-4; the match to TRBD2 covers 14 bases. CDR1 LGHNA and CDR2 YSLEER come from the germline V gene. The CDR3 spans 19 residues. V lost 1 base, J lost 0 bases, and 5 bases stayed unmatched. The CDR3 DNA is TGCGCCAGCAGCCAAGTGGGGACTAGCGGGAGTGTAGCCAAAAACATTCAGTACTTC. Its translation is CASSQVGTSGSVAKNIQYF.